This TCR beta chain was obtained from a study of vaccination and CD4 T cells after COVID-19. This CDR3 spans 12 amino acids. The V gene lost 8 bases and the J gene lost 5 bases, with 12 bases spanning the gap. Germline V gene data show CDR1 as LNHNV and CDR2 as YYDKDF (reference sequence). Sequence data for DNA of cultured CD4+ T cells were generated by the Oncomine TCR Beta short-read assay. From the PCR reads, TCRdb called clonotypes with MiXCR, one entry per CDR3 protein. Of fewer than 15,000 distinct CDR3 sequences in the sample, roughly 30% were seen once. In the case of this clonotype: Its antigen is undetermined.

Treatment reported: roughly 10-day PBMC culture with coronavirus spike peptide pools or control peptides (ViraFEST assay). Study results and limitations: Convalescent patients were relatively few, and early post-infection timepoints were missing.

The rearrangement joins TRBV15 to TRBJ2-5; D call uncertain. The TCR sequence derives from a human donor who had recovered from COVID-19. Sample: CD4+ T cells from blood, cultured in vitro. For the CDR3, the DNA is TGTGCCACCGGGATAGTCGGTGAGACCCAGTACTTC. Its protein product is CATGIVGETQYF. Supplemented by reference TRBV15 and TRBJ2-5, the full variable domain reads DAMVIQNPRYQVTQFGKPVTLSCSQTLNHNVMYWYQQKSSQAPKLLFHYYDKDFNNEADTPDNFQSRRPNTSFCFLDIRSPGLGDTAMYLCATGIVGETQYFGPGTRLLVL.